This T cell receptor (beta chain) was recovered during a study of spatial heterogeneity in lung cancer. Study at large: In the raw reads, each unique TCR and UMI combination was present more than ten times on average.

This clonotype was seen at least ten times. Its antigen is unknown. Little can be read into the size of this beta chain, an off-target read in a library designed for alpha chains. TCRdb re-called the 5' RACE reads through MiXCR, storing one row per CDR3 protein. The sample has around 20,000 distinct CDR3 sequences, approximately 9.7% seen once; the top ten hold 20% to 25%. Study-level points and caveats: Within tumors, counts of expanded alpha and beta TCRs tracked tumor mutation counts. Alpha chain coverage of tumor T cells was estimated at about 7%, and beta chain coverage at around 12%.

Stated time point: sample taken at primary tumor resection. The CDR3 is made up of 13 amino acids. Germline V gene data show CDR1 as LNHDA and CDR2 as SQIVND (reference sequence). J was trimmed by 5 bases and V by 6 bases; bases with no gene match: 3. This receptor was obtained from a female donor with early-stage non-small cell lung cancer. The sequencing here drew on lung tumor tissue, taken at surgery. The rearrangement joins TRBV19 to TRBJ1-5, with 8 bases lining up with TRBD1. The CDR3 spells CASSEQGDQPQHF. CDR3 coding DNA: TGTGCCAGTAGCGAACAGGGGGATCAGCCCCAGCATTTT.